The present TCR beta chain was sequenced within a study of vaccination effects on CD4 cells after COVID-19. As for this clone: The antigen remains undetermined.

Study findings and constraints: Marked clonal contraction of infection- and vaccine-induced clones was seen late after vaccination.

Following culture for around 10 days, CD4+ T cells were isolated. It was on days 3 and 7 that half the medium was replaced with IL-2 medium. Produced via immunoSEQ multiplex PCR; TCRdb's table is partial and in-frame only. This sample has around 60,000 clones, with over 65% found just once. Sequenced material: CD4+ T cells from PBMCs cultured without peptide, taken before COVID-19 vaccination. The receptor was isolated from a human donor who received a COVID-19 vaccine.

The CDR3 region is CASSLDRGRGSGANVLTF. CDR3 DNA sequence: TGTGCCAGCAGTCTGGACAGGGGGCGAGGCTCTGGGGCCAACGTCCTGACTTTC. J is TRBJ2-6 and V is TRBV6-2 or TRBV6-3, with 11 bases fitting TRBD1. V shed 5 bases, J shed 0 bases, and the junction held 6 bases outside the gene matches. Germline V CDR1 and CDR2: MNHEY, SVGEGT. The CDR3 covers 18 residues.